This T cell receptor (beta chain) comes out of a study of blood T cell repertoires in COVID-19. There are 16 residues in the CDR3. Germline assignment: CDR1 MNHEY and CDR2 SVGEGT. Trimming removed 4 bases from V and 1 base from J, with 16 bases in between. Original processing notes: The authors estimated nucleated cell counts from reference gene primer amplification. Produced via immunoSEQ multiplex PCR; TCRdb's table is partial and in-frame only. V, J and clone size are those of that table, while D and trimming were read from the DNA. The data contain some 200,000 clones, about four fifths of them seen just once; the ten biggest clones take up 10% to 15%. This clone was seen once.

Specimen: PBMCs or T cells enriched from blood (not recorded which). The J gene is TRBJ2-5, the V gene TRBV6-2 or TRBV6-3; D is possibly TRBD1 (6 bases). The sequence derives from a middle-aged man who had recovered from COVID-19. The CDR3 DNA reads as TGTGCCAGCAGTTCGGGACAAGTTTGGGCCCAAGAGACCCAGTACTTC. It translates to CASSSGQVWAQETQYF.